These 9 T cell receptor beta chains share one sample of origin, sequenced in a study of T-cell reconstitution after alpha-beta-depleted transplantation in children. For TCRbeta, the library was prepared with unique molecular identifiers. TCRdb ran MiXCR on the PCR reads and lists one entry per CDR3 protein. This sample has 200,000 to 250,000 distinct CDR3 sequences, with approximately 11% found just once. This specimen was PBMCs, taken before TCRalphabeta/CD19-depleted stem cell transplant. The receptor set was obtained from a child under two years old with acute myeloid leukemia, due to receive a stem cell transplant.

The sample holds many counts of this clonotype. The CDR3 DNA reads TGTGCCAGCAGTTTCGTAGCGGGCACAGATACGCAGTATTTT. Translation: CASSFVAGTDTQYF. The rearrangement links TRBV28 to TRBJ2-3; possibly TRBD2 for D (6 bases). From germline, CDR1 is MDHEN and CDR2 SYDVKM. The CDR3 consists of 14 residues. The V gene lost 3 bases and the J gene lost 1 base, with 8 bases spanning the gap. The full variable domain, completed using reference TRBV28 and TRBJ2-3, is DVKVTQSSRYLVKRTGEKVFLECVQDMDHENMFWYRQDPGLGLRLIYFSYDVKMKEKGDIPEGYSVSREKKERFSLILESASTNQTSMYLCASSFVAGTDTQYFGPGTRLTVL.

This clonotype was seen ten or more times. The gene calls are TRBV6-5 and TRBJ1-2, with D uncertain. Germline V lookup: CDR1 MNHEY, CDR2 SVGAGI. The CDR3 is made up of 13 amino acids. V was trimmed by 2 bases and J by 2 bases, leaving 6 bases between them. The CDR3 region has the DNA TGTGCCAGCAGTTACCAGGTCAACTATGGCTACACCTTC. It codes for CASSYQVNYGYTF.

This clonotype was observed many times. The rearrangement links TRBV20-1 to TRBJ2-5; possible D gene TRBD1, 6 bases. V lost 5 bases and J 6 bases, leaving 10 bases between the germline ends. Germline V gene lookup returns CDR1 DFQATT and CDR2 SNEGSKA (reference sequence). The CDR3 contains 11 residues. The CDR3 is CSAWTVKTQYF. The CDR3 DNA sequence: TGCAGTGCTTGGACAGTGAAGACCCAGTACTTC.

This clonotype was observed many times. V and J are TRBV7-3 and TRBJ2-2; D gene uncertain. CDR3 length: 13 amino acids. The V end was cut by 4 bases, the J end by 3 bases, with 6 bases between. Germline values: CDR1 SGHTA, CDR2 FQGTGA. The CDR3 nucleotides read TGTGCCAGCAGCTCAACTTACACCGGGGAGCTGTTTTTT. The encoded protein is CASSSTYTGELFF.

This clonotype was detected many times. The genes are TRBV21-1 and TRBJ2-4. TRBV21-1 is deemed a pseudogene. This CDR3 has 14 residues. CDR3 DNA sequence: TGTGCCAGCTCGCCGTGGGGTTCGGAGAACATTCAGTACTTC. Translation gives CASSPWGSENIQYF.

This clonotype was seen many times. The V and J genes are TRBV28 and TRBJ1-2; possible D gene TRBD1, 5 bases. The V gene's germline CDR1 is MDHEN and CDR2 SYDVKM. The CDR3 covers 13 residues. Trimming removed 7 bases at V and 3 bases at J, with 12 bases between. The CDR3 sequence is CASTRGTYYGYTF. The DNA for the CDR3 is TGTGCCAGCACTCGGGGGACCTACTATGGCTACACCTTC.

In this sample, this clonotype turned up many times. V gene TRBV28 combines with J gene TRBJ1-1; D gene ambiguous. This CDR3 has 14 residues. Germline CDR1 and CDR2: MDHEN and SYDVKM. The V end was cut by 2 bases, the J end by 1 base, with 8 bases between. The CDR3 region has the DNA TGTGCCAGCAGTTTAGGCGGAACGAACACTGAAGCTTTCTTT. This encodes CASSLGGTNTEAFF. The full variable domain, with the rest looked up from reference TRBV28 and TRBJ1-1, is DVKVTQSSRYLVKRTGEKVFLECVQDMDHENMFWYRQDPGLGLRLIYFSYDVKMKEKGDIPEGYSVSREKKERFSLILESASTNQTSMYLCASSLGGTNTEAFFGQGTRLTVV.

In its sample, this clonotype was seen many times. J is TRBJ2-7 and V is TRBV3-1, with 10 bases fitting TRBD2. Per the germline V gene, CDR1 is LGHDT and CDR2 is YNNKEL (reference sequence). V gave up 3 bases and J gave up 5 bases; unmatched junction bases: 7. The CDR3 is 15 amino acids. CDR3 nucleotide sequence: TGTGCCAGCAGCCATATAGCGGGAGGCAAAGACGAGCAGTACTTC. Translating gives CASSHIAGGKDEQYF.

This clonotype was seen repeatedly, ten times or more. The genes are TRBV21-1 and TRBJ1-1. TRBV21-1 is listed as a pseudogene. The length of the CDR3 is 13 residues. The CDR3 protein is CASSRGLNTEAFF. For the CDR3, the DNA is TGTGCCAGCAGCCGCGGCTTGAACACTGAAGCTTTCTTT.